This paragraph covers one T cell receptor (beta chain) sequence. This CDR3 region has 18 residues. CDR1 is LGHNA, CDR2 YNFKEQ, per germline. V was pared by 0 bases and J by 0 bases, with 12 bases between. These data come from a study of blood T cell repertoires in COVID-19. Study context: Donors in the United States, Italy and Spain gave samples during acute or convalescent COVID-19. Sample material is recorded as cDNA or gDNA derived from T cells, B-cell-depleted T cells, or PBMCs.

Original processing methods: Nucleated cell number was recorded as an estimate derived from reference gene primer amplification. Data came from immunoSEQ multiplex PCR; TCRdb stores just in-frame clones and leaves some out. The DNA was the basis for D and trimming; V, J and clone size are from that table. Among about 210,000 clones listed, about 88% were seen once. V is TRBV4-2 and J is TRBJ1-6; the D gene is possibly TRBD1 (6 bases). The sequence was collected from a man aged 40-55 years with acute or convalescent COVID-19. Sequencing was carried out using peripheral blood. CDR3 sequence reads: CASSQEGGASSYNSPLHF. CDR3 nucleotides: TGTGCCAGCAGCCAAGAAGGGGGGGCGAGCTCCTATAATTCACCCCTCCACTTT.